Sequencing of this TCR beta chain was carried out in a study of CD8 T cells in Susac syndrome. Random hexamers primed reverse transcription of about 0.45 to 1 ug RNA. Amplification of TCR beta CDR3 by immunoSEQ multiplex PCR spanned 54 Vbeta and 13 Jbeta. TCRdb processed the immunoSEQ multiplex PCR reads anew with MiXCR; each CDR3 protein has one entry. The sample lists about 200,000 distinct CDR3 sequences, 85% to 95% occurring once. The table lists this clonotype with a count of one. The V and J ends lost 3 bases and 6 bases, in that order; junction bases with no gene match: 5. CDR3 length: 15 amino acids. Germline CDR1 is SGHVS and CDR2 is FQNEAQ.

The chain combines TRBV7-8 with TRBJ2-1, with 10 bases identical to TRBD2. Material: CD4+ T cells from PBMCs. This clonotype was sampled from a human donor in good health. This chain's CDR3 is CASSFYGLAANEQFF. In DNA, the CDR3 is TGTGCCAGCAGCTTTTACGGACTAGCGGCCAATGAGCAGTTCTTC.